Listed here are 23 T cell receptor beta chains from one sample, sequenced in a study of shared clonotypes between healthy human individuals. Sequencing used immunoSEQ multiplex PCR; TCRdb keeps in-frame clones, though not all of them. Of hundreds of thousands of clones in the sample, 60% to 80% are singletons; the top ten hold about 11%. Sequences were obtained from PBMCs. These receptors were collected from a woman between 40 and 55 years old in good health. Some clones in this sample may be carry-over from other donors' samples.

This clone has just a few counts. A far larger clone is only one base removed, so a read error is likely. This sample includes further DNA sequences coding for the same CDR3. The chain recombines TRBV7-9 with TRBJ2-7; a possible D gene is TRBD2 (5 bases). Germline CDR1 reads SEHNR; CDR2 reads FQNEAQ (reference sequence). With 5 bases removed from V and 0 bases from J, the gap between germline ends came to 11 bases. This CDR3 region has 14 residues. In nucleotides, the CDR3 is TGTGCCAGCAGCGCCAGCGGCAGCTCCTACGAGCAGTACTTC. This gives the protein CASSASGSSYEQYF.

CDR3: CASSWGQGHTEAFF. CDR3 DNA: TGTGCCAGCAGTTGGGGACAGGGGCACACTGAAGCTTTCTTT. This chain connects TRBV6-7 to TRBJ1-1; 10 bases fit TRBD1. TRBV6-7 is an ORF; its function is uncertain. The CDR3 runs 14 residues. Trimming at V came to 4 bases and at J to 3 bases, leaving 2 bases not matched to a gene.

The V call is TRBV10-2, the J call TRBJ2-5, with 10 nucleotides matching TRBD2. V lost 10 bases to trimming and J lost 6 bases; unmatched junction nucleotides: 8. Germline V gene sequence: CDR1 WSHSY, CDR2 SAAADI. This CDR3 is built from 13 residues. The CDR3 DNA sequence: TGCGCCACGGCATTTAGCGGGAGGAAGACCCAGTACTTC. Its protein product is CATAFSGRKTQYF.

This clone was seen only a few times. Other DNA sequences in the sample encode the same CDR3. This chain joins TRBV5-4 and TRBJ2-3, with D uncertain. The CDR3 spans 12 residues. The V and J ends lost 4 bases and 0 bases respectively, with 3 bases between them. Germline loops: CDR1 SGHNT, CDR2 YYREEE (reference sequence). The CDR3 sequence: CASSSSTDTQYF. CDR3 sequence (DNA): TGTGCCAGCAGCAGTAGCACAGATACGCAGTATTTT.

CDR3 loop: CSVGGGGSSYEQYF. For the CDR3, the DNA is TGCAGCGTCGGCGGAGGGGGCTCATCCTACGAGCAGTACTTC. The rearrangement uses TRBV29-1 and TRBJ2-7; D perhaps matches TRBD1 (7 bases). Trimming left V 6 bases short and J 1 base short, with 16 bases between. The CDR3 has 14 residues. Germline lookup yields CDR1 SQVTM and CDR2 ANQGSEA.

The chain employs TRBV6-1 and TRBJ1-5; 10 bases are shared with TRBD1. The V and J ends lost 10 bases and 4 bases, in that order; junction bases with no gene match: 10. Per germline, CDR1 MNHNS and CDR2 SASEGT. This CDR3 comprises 15 residues. The CDR3: CATTGQGEGNQPQHF. In DNA, the CDR3 is TGTGCCACCACTGGACAGGGGGAAGGTAATCAGCCCCAGCATTTT.

This clone showed up just a few times. This sequence is one base from a far larger clone and is likely a read error. The sample has other DNA sequences that encode this CDR3 too. The J gene is TRBJ2-7, the V gene TRBV30; D is perhaps TRBD2 (6 bases). This CDR3 region has 13 residues. Germline loops: CDR1 GTSNPN, CDR2 SVGIG (reference sequence). CDR3 protein: CAWRTGGSYEQYF. The CDR3 nucleotides are TGCGCCTGGAGGACCGGGGGCTCCTACGAGCAGTACTTC.

The chain joins TRBV28 to TRBJ2-5, with D uncertain. The J call is uncertain, as TRBJ2-7 better fits the DNA end. The CDR3 is 13 amino acids. Germline assignment: CDR1 MDHEN and CDR2 SYDVKM. The CDR3 DNA is TGTGCCAGCAGTTTCACCCTCTCCTACGAGCAGTACTTC. This codes for CASSFTLSYEQYF.

The genes are TRBV6-6 and TRBJ2-7, with 9 bases fitting TRBD2. Germline V lookup: CDR1 MNHNY, CDR2 SVGAGI (reference sequence). The trim removed 2 bases at V and 4 bases at J, leaving 6 bases unmatched. This CDR3 is 15 amino acids long. The DNA of the CDR3 is TGTGCCAGCAGTTACGTGGGACTAGCAATTTACGAGCAGTACTTC. This codes for CASSYVGLAIYEQYF.

The genes are TRBV18 and TRBJ2-1; D could derive from TRBD1 or TRBD2 (5 bases each). Deletions cut 4 bases from V and 5 bases from J, with 12 bases between. The germline gives CDR1 KGHSH, CDR2 LQKENI. CDR3 length equals 14 residues. In nucleotides, the CDR3 is TGTGCCAGCTCACTACGGGACCAAAACAATGAGCAGTTCTTC. Protein product: CASSLRDQNNEQFF.

The V and J genes are TRBV7-2 and TRBJ1-1, with D perhaps TRBD1 (6 bases). The germline V gene has CDR1 SGHTA and CDR2 FQGNSA. Trimming removed 3 bases at V and 3 bases at J, with 8 bases between. CDR3 size: 13 residues. The CDR3 DNA follows: TGTGCCAGCAGCTTTAACAGGGACACTGAAGCTTTCTTT. Protein sequence: CASSFNRDTEAFF.

A note on this clone: The sample has other DNA sequences that encode this CDR3 too. The chain joins TRBV9 to TRBJ2-3; D is unresolved. V was pared by 0 bases and J by 3 bases, with 5 bases between. The length of the CDR3 is 13 residues. CDR1 SGDLS and CDR2 YYNGEE come from the germline V gene. The CDR3 DNA reads as TGTGCCAGCAGCGTAGGGCAGACAGATACGCAGTATTTT. Residues: CASSVGQTDTQYF.

V and J are TRBV9 and TRBJ1-4, with a possible D match to TRBD1 (6 bases). Trimming left V 2 bases short and J 4 bases short, with 12 bases between. This CDR3 has 15 amino acids. The V gene's germline CDR1 is SGDLS and CDR2 YYNGEE. The CDR3 region is CASSVQTGINEKLFF. Written as DNA, the CDR3 is TGTGCCAGCAGCGTTCAAACAGGGATTAATGAAAAACTGTTTTTT.

The chain couples TRBV15 to TRBJ2-2; TRBD1 aligns across 8 bases. CDR3 size: 15 residues. The ends lost 5 bases at V and 6 bases at J; junction bases unmatched: 8. Germline-derived CDR1 and CDR2 are LNHNV and YYDKDF (reference sequence). CDR3 sequence reads: CATSWAGGASGELFF. The DNA of the CDR3 is TGTGCCACCAGCTGGGCAGGGGGCGCTTCCGGGGAGCTGTTTTTT.

The rearrangement uses TRBV2 and TRBJ2-7; 8 bases match TRBD2. CDR3 length: 15 amino acids. V was pared by 4 bases and J by 5 bases, with 10 bases of the junction left unmatched. CDR1 and CDR2 (germline): SNHLY, FYNNEI. CDR3 nucleotide sequence: TGTGCCAGCAGTGCAATTGGTGCAGCGGGAGACGAGCAGTACTTC. It encodes CASSAIGAAGDEQYF.

This clone has just a few counts. A far larger clone lies a single base away; this is likely a read error. The same CDR3 is also encoded by other DNA sequences in this sample. The chain combines TRBV19 with TRBJ1-1, with unresolved D. The CDR3 loop spans 12 amino acids. CDR1 is LNHDA and CDR2 is SQIVND in the germline V gene (reference sequence). The CDR3 here is CASSGLNTEAFF. The CDR3 region has the DNA TGTGCCAGCAGTGGATTGAACACCGAAGCTTTCTTT.

The chain employs TRBV5-4 and TRBJ2-7; 10 nucleotides agree with TRBD2. Per germline, CDR1 SGHNT and CDR2 YYREEE (reference sequence). The J segment lost 4 bases and the V segment lost 5 bases, leaving 6 bases of the junction unmatched. The CDR3 is 14 amino acids. CDR3 sequence (DNA): TGTGCCAGCAGTCCGGGACTAGCGCCTTACGAGCAGTACTTC. It translates to CASSPGLAPYEQYF.

The CDR3 loop reads CASSIQQGNGYTF. As DNA, the CDR3 is TGTGCCAGTAGTATACAACAGGGGAACGGCTACACCTTC. This chain links TRBV19 with TRBJ1-2; 7 bases are a match to TRBD1. Germline V gene sequence: CDR1 LNHDA, CDR2 SQIVND (reference sequence). The CDR3 runs 13 residues. With 2 bases clipped from V and 8 bases from J, the junction kept 5 bases outside the gene matches.

The chain joins TRBV25-1 to TRBJ2-3; D is unclear. V lost 1 base to trimming and J lost 1 base, with 9 bases between them. This CDR3 has 15 amino acids. The germline V gene encodes CDR1 MGHDK and CDR2 SYGVNS. In DNA, the CDR3 is TGTGCCAGCAGTGAATCAGTTTTGGGCACAGATACGCAGTATTTT. It yields the protein CASSESVLGTDTQYF.

The V call is TRBV29-1, the J call TRBJ2-1; maybe TRBD2 (5 bases). The CDR3 is made up of 16 amino acids. With 7 bases removed from V and 0 bases from J, the gap between germline ends came to 19 bases. CDR1 is SQVTM and CDR2 is ANQGSEA in the germline V gene. DNA of the CDR3: TGCAGCGATCAAGAGGCGGGCGCTCTCTCCTACAATGAGCAGTTCTTC. Its protein is CSDQEAGALSYNEQFF.

The chain joins TRBV5-4 to TRBJ2-1; D is unclear. This CDR3 has 13 residues. Germline values: CDR1 SGHNT, CDR2 YYREEE (reference sequence). The V end lost 0 bases, the J end lost 9 bases, and 10 bases lay between the germline ends. CDR3 sequence: CASSLDGRPEQFF. Here the CDR3 DNA reads TGTGCCAGCAGCTTGGACGGTCGGCCTGAGCAGTTCTTC.

This clone was detected only a few times. The chain couples TRBV9 to TRBJ2-3; a possible D gene is TRBD2 (5 bases). Germline CDR1 and CDR2: SGDLS and YYNGEE. The germline V and J ends were trimmed by 4 bases and 4 bases, with 13 bases remaining between them. CDR3 length equals 14 residues. CDR3 loop: CASSPGVRADTQYF. The CDR3 bases are TGTGCCAGCAGCCCCGGGGTGAGGGCAGATACGCAGTATTTT.

V and J are TRBV5-4 and TRBJ2-3; D possibly uses TRBD1 or TRBD2 (5 bases each). From germline, CDR1 is SGHNT and CDR2 YYREEE (reference sequence). The ends were cut back, 1 base at V and 0 bases at J, with 15 bases in the middle. There are 17 residues in the CDR3. This CDR3 is CASSLSSGRTSTDTQYF. The CDR3 nucleotides are TGTGCCAGCAGCTTGTCGTCGGGGCGTACTAGCACAGATACGCAGTATTTT.